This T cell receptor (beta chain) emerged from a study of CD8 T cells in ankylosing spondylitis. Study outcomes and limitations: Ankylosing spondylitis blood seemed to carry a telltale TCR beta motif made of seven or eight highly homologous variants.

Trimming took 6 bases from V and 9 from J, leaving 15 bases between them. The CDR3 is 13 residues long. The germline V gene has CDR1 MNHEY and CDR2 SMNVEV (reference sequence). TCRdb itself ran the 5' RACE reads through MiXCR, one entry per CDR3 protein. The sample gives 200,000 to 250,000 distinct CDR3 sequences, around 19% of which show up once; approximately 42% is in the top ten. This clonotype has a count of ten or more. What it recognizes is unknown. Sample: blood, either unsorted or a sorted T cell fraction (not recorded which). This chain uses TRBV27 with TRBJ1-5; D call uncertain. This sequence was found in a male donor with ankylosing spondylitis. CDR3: CASSLDPSRPQHF. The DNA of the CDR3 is TGTGCCAGCAGCTTGGATCCCTCCCGGCCCCAGCATTTT.